Listed below are T cell receptor beta chains from one sample, sequenced in a study of blood T cell repertoires in COVID-19. Profiling relied on immunoSEQ multiplex PCR, and the TCRdb table lists in-frame clones only, not all of them. Here the sample spans around 88,000 clones, 70% to 90% being singletons. The sequencing sample was made of peripheral blood. These receptors all come from a woman aged 80 or over with acute or convalescent COVID-19. Both conserved end residues are part of each CDR3. Fields, in order: J gene, clone size, D gene, V gene, CDR3 DNA, CDR3 protein. The D gene is left open where the match is weak. The size entry is marked missing in some rows and otherwise reads once, few, many or a size class.

j_gene: TRBJ2-3; abundance: .; d_gene: TRBD1; v_gene: TRBV6-5; CDR3nt: TGTGCCAGCAGTCATACAGGGGAAAGCACAGATACGCAGTATTTT; CDR3aa: CASSHTGESTDTQYF
j_gene: TRBJ1-2; abundance: few; d_gene: .; v_gene: TRBV19; CDR3nt: TGTGCCAGTAGTATAGGAAGGACAGCCTATGGCTACACCTTC; CDR3aa: CASSIGRTAYGYTF
j_gene: TRBJ2-2; abundance: .; d_gene: TRBD2; v_gene: TRBV7-8; CDR3nt: TGTGCCAGCAGCCCGACTAGCGGGGAGTCGAACACCGGGGAGCTGTTTTTT; CDR3aa: CASSPTSGESNTGELFF
j_gene: TRBJ1-6; abundance: .; d_gene: .; v_gene: TRBV19; CDR3nt: TGTGCCAGTAGTTTTTCCGGTAGTGGTTCACCCCTCCACTTT; CDR3aa: CASSFSGSGSPLHF
j_gene: TRBJ2-1; abundance: few; d_gene: .; v_gene: TRBV30; CDR3nt: TGTGCCTCCGGAGGGTTAGGAGGGCCGAATGAGCAGTTCTTC; CDR3aa: CASGGLGGPNEQFF
j_gene: TRBJ2-7; abundance: .; d_gene: TRBD2; v_gene: TRBV11-2; CDR3nt: TGTGCCAGCAGCTTAGGGCTAGCGGGAGGAGGTGAGCAGTACTTC; CDR3aa: CASSLGLAGGGEQYF
j_gene: TRBJ2-5; abundance: .; d_gene: .; v_gene: TRBV4-3; CDR3nt: TGCGCCAGCAGCCGAAACATTGGCGGTCAAGAGACCCAGTACTTC; CDR3aa: CASSRNIGGQETQYF
j_gene: TRBJ2-1; abundance: .; d_gene: .; v_gene: TRBV4-1; CDR3nt: TGCGCCAGCAGCCAAGTTCGCGATTCAGAAACTAGGATCCATGAGCAGTTCTTC; CDR3aa: CASSQVRDSETRIHEQFF
j_gene: TRBJ2-3; abundance: .; d_gene: TRBD1; v_gene: TRBV7-8; CDR3nt: TGTGCCAGCAGTCCATCCGGGACAGGAGCGGTCGGGTATTTT; CDR3aa: CASSPSGTGAVGYF
j_gene: TRBJ2-7; abundance: .; d_gene: .; v_gene: TRBV6-1; CDR3nt: TGTGCCAGCAGTGAAGCGGGGGCATGGTACGAGCAGTACTTC; CDR3aa: CASSEAGAWYEQYF